These 20 T cell receptor beta chains were sequenced from one sample in a study of CD8 T cells in ankylosing spondylitis. Each CDR3 protein is one row after TCRdb ran MiXCR on the 5' RACE reads. The table lists about 240,000 distinct CDR3 sequences, around 7.8% of them singletons. Sequencing was carried out using blood, either unsorted or a sorted T cell fraction (not recorded which). The receptors shown here come from a male donor with ankylosing spondylitis or in good health (not recorded which).

This clonotype came up many times. This rearrangement joins TRBV6-6 to TRBJ1-2; D not resolved. V was cut by 7 bases and J by 5 bases, with 8 bases left in between. This CDR3 comprises 11 residues. Per the germline V gene, CDR1 is MNHNY and CDR2 is SVGAGI (reference sequence). CDR3 sequence: CASTSGYGYTF. CDR3 DNA: TGTGCCAGCACCTCTGGATATGGCTACACCTTC.

This clonotype was counted at least ten times. The chain couples TRBV21-1 to TRBJ2-1; the DNA was not compared with TRBD1, the D call given in the table. TRBV21-1 is given as a pseudogene. The CDR3 is 15 residues long. CDR3 amino acids: CASSPSGTASHEQFF. In DNA form, the CDR3 reads TGTGCCAGCAGCCCCTCCGGGACCGCTAGCCATGAGCAGTTCTTC.

This clonotype was detected many times. The chain combines TRBV29-1 with TRBJ2-7, with D possibly being TRBD1 (6 bases). The germline gives CDR1 SQVTM, CDR2 ANQGSEA. Trimming shortened V by 0 bases and J by 9 bases, and 15 bases separated the two germline ends. This CDR3 has 13 residues. CDR3 protein: CSVEDGLAGAQYF. The CDR3 DNA reads TGCAGCGTTGAAGATGGGCTAGCAGGGGCGCAGTACTTC.

This clonotype was picked up many times. V gene TRBV5-1 combines with J gene TRBJ2-7; D call uncertain. CDR1 is SGHRS, CDR2 YFSETQ, per germline. V lost 1 base and J lost 3, with 11 bases in between. The CDR3 runs 14 residues. CDR3 sequence (DNA): TGCGCCAGCAGCTTGACCACGTCAGGCTACGAGCAGTACTTC. It yields the protein CASSLTTSGYEQYF.

The table lists this clonotype with a few counts. The chain joins TRBV30 to TRBJ1-5, with D hard to call. The CDR3 has 14 residues. The V end lost 3 bases, the J end lost 4 bases, and 13 bases lay between the germline ends. Germline CDR1 is GTSNPN and CDR2 is SVGIG (reference sequence). The CDR3 region is CAWSMGIVNQPQHF. The CDR3 DNA is TGTGCCTGGAGCATGGGTATTGTAAATCAGCCCCAGCATTTT.

The rearrangement links TRBV30 to TRBJ1-1; D ambiguous. The CDR3 consists of 11 residues. The V and J ends lost 2 bases and 6 bases respectively, with 7 bases between them. CDR1 and CDR2 from the germline V gene are GTSNPN and SVGIG (reference sequence). This CDR3 is CAWSRSAEAFF. Here the CDR3 DNA reads TGTGCCTGGAGTCGTAGCGCTGAAGCTTTCTTT.

On this clonotype: A much bigger clone sits one base away, suggesting this may be a read error. The CDR3, as DNA: TGTGCCAGCGGCTTAGCAACAGGGACCTACGAGCAGTACTTC. Translated, it gives CASGLATGTYEQYF. The chain is built from TRBV7-6 and TRBJ2-7; D may be TRBD1 (6 bases). The germline gives CDR1 SGHVS, CDR2 FNYEAQ. The CDR3 has 14 amino acids.

Ten or more counts support this clonotype. The J gene is TRBJ1-6, the V gene TRBV20-1; TRBD1 matches 8 bases. The V segment lost 1 base and the J segment 7 bases; nucleotides outside the gene matches: 6. This CDR3 is built from 15 residues. The germline gives CDR1 DFQATT, CDR2 SNEGSKA (reference sequence). The CDR3 here is CSARASDRVNSPLHF. CDR3 DNA sequence: TGCAGTGCTAGAGCTTCGGACAGGGTGAATTCACCCCTCCACTTT.

This clonotype was seen repeatedly, ten times or more. This chain joins TRBV24-1 and TRBJ2-1; 10 nucleotides line up with TRBD2. V lost 5 bases, J lost 5 bases, and 8 bases stayed unmatched. The germline CDR1 and CDR2 sequences are KGHDR and SFDVKD. This CDR3 is built from 16 residues. The CDR3 protein is CATSAAGTSVNNEQFF. The CDR3, as DNA: TGTGCCACCAGTGCAGCCGGGACTAGCGTAAACAATGAGCAGTTCTTC.

This clonotype came up many times. The chain combines TRBV29-1 with TRBJ2-7; 9 bases are shared with TRBD2. The CDR3 is 14 amino acids. Germline V gene data show CDR1 as SQVTM and CDR2 as ANQGSEA. The V and J ends lost 1 base and 3 bases, in that order; junction bases with no gene match: 4. The CDR3 DNA sequence: TGCAGCGTTGAAGGGGGGACTAGCCTCTACGAGCAGTACTTC. This sequence encodes CSVEGGTSLYEQYF.

The J gene is TRBJ2-5, the V gene TRBV6-5; a weak D match, TRBD1 (6 bases). There are 12 residues in the CDR3. CDR1 MNHEY and CDR2 SVGAGI come from the germline V gene. Trimming stripped 5 bases from V and 5 bases from J, with 9 bases between. CDR3 in amino acids: CASSTGWETQYF. DNA of the CDR3: TGTGCCAGCAGTACAGGGTGGGAGACCCAGTACTTC.

This clonotype has a single count. The chain employs TRBV5-1 and TRBJ2-2; 7 bases fit TRBD1. The CDR3 runs 15 residues. From germline, CDR1 is SGHRS and CDR2 YFSETQ. After removal of 0 bases from V and 3 bases from J, the junction contained 2 bases not matched to a gene. CDR3 nucleotides: TGCGCCAGCAGCTTGGACAGGGGATACACCGGGGAGCTGTTTTTT. This gives the protein CASSLDRGYTGELFF.

This clonotype was recorded many times. The genes are TRBV6-2 or TRBV6-3 and TRBJ1-6, with 9 bases that match TRBD1. Germline lookup yields CDR1 MNHEY and CDR2 SVGEGT. CDR3 length equals 15 residues. Germline trimming cut 6 bases from V and 7 bases from J; bases unmatched to any gene: 7. In nucleotides, the CDR3 is TGTGCCAGCAGCAAGGGACAGGGAAGAAATTCACCCCTCCACTTT. Translating gives CASSKGQGRNSPLHF.

This clonotype occurred many times. The V call is TRBV12-3 or TRBV12-4, the J call TRBJ2-1; no definite D call. V was trimmed by 6 bases and J by 10 bases, leaving 7 bases between them. This CDR3 comprises 10 residues. Here the CDR3 DNA reads TGTGCCAGCAGAGGAAGCGAGCAGTTCTTC. Its translation: CASRGSEQFF.

The table lists this clonotype with many counts. This rearrangement joins TRBV11-1 to TRBJ2-1; D might be TRBD2 (6 bases). The CDR3 sequence is 14 residues long. V dropped 5 bases and J dropped 10 bases, with 18 bases sitting between them. Germline V gives CDR1 SGHAT, CDR2 FQDESV (reference sequence). CDR3 region: CASSPQRVGDEQFF. CDR3 nucleotides: TGTGCCAGCAGCCCCCAGCGGGTTGGGGACGAGCAGTTCTTC.

This clonotype has just a few counts. The chain links TRBV4-3 to TRBJ1-2; 12 bases map to TRBD1. The CDR3 totals 16 residues. Germline V gives CDR1 LGHNA, CDR2 YSLEER. The trim removed 3 bases at V and 3 bases at J, leaving 5 bases unmatched. The CDR3 is CASSQARDRGHYGYTF. CDR3 DNA sequence: TGCGCCAGCAGCCAGGCCCGGGACAGGGGGCACTATGGCTACACCTTC.

This chain connects TRBV20-1 to TRBJ1-6, with D unclear. The CDR3 has 13 residues. Germline assignment: CDR1 DFQATT and CDR2 SNEGSKA (reference sequence). V gave up 0 bases and J gave up 7 bases, with 7 bases separating them. The CDR3: CSARDQANSPLHF. In nucleotides, the CDR3 is TGCAGTGCTAGAGATCAGGCCAATTCACCCCTCCACTTT.

The V and J genes are TRBV30 and TRBJ2-7, with a possible D match to TRBD1 (5 bases). This CDR3 is built from 13 residues. V was pared by 2 bases and J by 6 bases, with 14 bases between. The germline V gene has CDR1 GTSNPN and CDR2 SVGIG (reference sequence). CDR3 protein: CAWSYTGYGEQYF. In nucleotides, the CDR3 is TGTGCCTGGAGTTACACAGGTTATGGCGAGCAGTACTTC.

This clonotype was picked up a small number of times. The chain combines TRBV13 with TRBJ2-7; 9 nucleotides line up with TRBD2. Germline-derived CDR1 and CDR2 are PRHDT and FYEKMQ (reference sequence). V was clipped by 9 bases and J by 7 bases; unmatched bases: 10. This CDR3 has 13 residues. CDR3 bases: TGTGCCAGTCAGACTAGCGGTTCCTGGGAGCAGTACTTC. It codes for CASQTSGSWEQYF.

This clonotype was seen many times. The chain links TRBV4-3 to TRBJ2-1; 10 bases match TRBD2. This CDR3 comprises 18 residues. The germline V gene has CDR1 LGHNA and CDR2 YSLEER. Unmatched junction bases numbered 8, after V lost 0 bases and J lost 3 bases. This CDR3 reads CASSQDIMASGSYNEQFF. CDR3 sequence (DNA): TGCGCCAGCAGCCAAGATATCATGGCTAGCGGGAGCTACAATGAGCAGTTCTTC.